This is a list of T cell receptor beta chains from one sample in a study of T cell responses to AZD1222 COVID-19 vaccine. Clones were read by immunoSEQ multiplex PCR, and TCRdb kept only the in-frame ones, dropping some. The sample comprises around 63,000 clones, about 85% of which are singletons, and around a fifth rests with the top ten. The sequenced sample was peripheral blood, obtained on day 0 of AZD1222 vaccination. The source of these receptors is an adult in good health. The CDR3 runs from the conserved cysteine through the conserved F or W. D genes are given only for firm matches. Clone size is shown for a subset of rows, as once, few, many or a class of expanded clone.

TRBD1	TRBV5-6	.	TRBJ2-7	TGTGCCAGCAGCTTGTTAGACAGGGGGCTTCTGAGCTACGAGCAGTACTTC	CASSLLDRGLLSYEQYF
.	TRBV9	once	TRBJ1-6	TGTGCCAGCAGCGTAGCCCAGACAGGTTTGGATTCACCCCTCCACTTT	CASSVAQTGLDSPLHF
TRBD1	TRBV19	.	TRBJ1-2	TGTGCCAGTAGTAACCGGGACAGGGTGAATACCTTC	CASSNRDRVNTF
TRBD1	TRBV6-6	few	TRBJ1-6	TGTGCCAGCAGTTTATTAGGACAGGGCTCACCCCTCCACTTT	CASSLLGQGSPLHF
TRBD1	TRBV10-3	.	TRBJ1-2	TGTGCCATACAACAGGGGGTTGGTTACGGCTACACCTTC	CAIQQGVGYGYTF
TRBD2	TRBV27	.	TRBJ2-1	TGTGCCAGCAGTTTAAGTTCTAGCGGGGGGGCCAATGAGCAGTTCTTC	CASSLSSSGGANEQFF
.	TRBV9	.	TRBJ2-2	TGTGCCAGCAGCGTTGAGAGCACCGGGGAGCTGTTTTTT	CASSVESTGELFF
.	TRBV28	.	TRBJ1-5	TGTGCCAGCAGTCCGCCCCCCCAGCCCCAGCATTTT	CASSPPPQPQHF
TRBD1	TRBV27	.	TRBJ1-1	TGTGCCAGCAGTTCCACTACAGGGGAGAAGAACACTGAAGCTTTCTTT	CASSSTTGEKNTEAFF
.	TRBV4-2	.	TRBJ1-2	TGTGCCAGCAGCTTGAACTCGGCCGCAGCTAACTATGGCTACACCTTC	CASSLNSAAANYGYTF
.	TRBV20-1	few	TRBJ1-4	TGCAGTGCTGGCGGGGAAGAAAAACTGTTTTTT	CSAGGEEKLFF
.	TRBV5-1	.	TRBJ2-2	TGCGCCAGCAGGGCGCTTAGCGGCCCTTACACCGGGGAGCTGTTTTTT	CASRALSGPYTGELFF
.	TRBV24-1	.	TRBJ2-1	TGTGCCACCAGTGATCCCAGGCGAAGGGGGCAGTTCTTC	CATSDPRRRGQFF
.	TRBV9	.	TRBJ1-3	TGTGCCAGCAGCTCCTCCGGGACACAAAGTGGAAACACCATATATTTT	CASSSSGTQSGNTIYF
.	TRBV6-5	.	TRBJ1-2	TGTGCCAGCAGGGTGCCACCGTACTCTCTCGGCTACACCTTC	CASRVPPYSLGYTF
.	TRBV6-5	.	TRBJ2-1	TGTGCCAGCAGCGCGTGGGTCTACAATGAGCAGTTCTTC	CASSAWVYNEQFF
.	TRBV19	.	TRBJ2-7	TGTGCCAGTAGTGCCCCTTCAGGGTTCTACTACGAGCAGTACTTC	CASSAPSGFYYEQYF
.	TRBV5-6	.	TRBJ2-7	TGTGCCAGCAGCCCGGGTCTGGCCTACGAGCAGTACTTC	CASSPGLAYEQYF
.	TRBV5-1	.	TRBJ2-3	TGCGCCAGCAGCTTATCCGGAGGGCCAGATACGCAGTATTTT	CASSLSGGPDTQYF
.	TRBV11-1	.	TRBJ1-1	TGTGCCAGCAGCCCTGGTATCACTGAAGCTTTCTTT	CASSPGITEAFF
.	TRBV19	.	TRBJ1-1	TGTGCCAGTAGTAAGACAGTACTGAACACTGAAGCTTTCTTT	CASSKTVLNTEAFF
TRBD2	TRBV13	.	TRBJ2-3	TGTGCCAGCAGCTTAGCGGGGGGGACAGATACGCAGTATTTT	CASSLAGGTDTQYF
TRBD1	TRBV7-9	.	TRBJ2-6	TGTGCCAGCAGCTTCCCGACAGGGGTTCACTCTGGGGCCAACGTCCTGACTTTC	CASSFPTGVHSGANVLTF
.	TRBV6-5	once	TRBJ1-5	TGTGCCAGCAGTCAGACAGGCGATCAGCCCCAGCATTTT	CASSQTGDQPQHF
.	TRBV27	.	TRBJ2-7	TGTGCCAGCAGTCCCGATTGGCACGAGCAGTACTTC	CASSPDWHEQYF
.	TRBV6-5	.	TRBJ1-2	TGTGCCAGCAGTATACGGCGCGGCCAAGGTGGCTACACCTTC	CASSIRRGQGGYTF
.	TRBV28	.	TRBJ1-2	TGTGCCAGCAGTCAGTACAACTATGGCTACACCTTC	CASSQYNYGYTF
.	TRBV15	.	TRBJ2-1	TGTGCCACCAGCAGAGATCTAGGGGTAGGGACCAATGAGCAGTTCTTC	CATSRDLGVGTNEQFF
.	TRBV19	.	TRBJ1-3	TGTGCCAGTAGTTCCCTTACAAGGAGCTCTGGAAACACCATATATTTT	CASSSLTRSSGNTIYF
.	TRBV5-6	.	TRBJ1-5	TGTGCCAGCAGCTGGGCGGGACGGCGCAATCAGCCCCAGCATTTT	CASSWAGRRNQPQHF
.	TRBV7-2	.	TRBJ1-4	TGTGCCAGCAGCTTATTGGGGAGTAATGAAAAACTGTTTTTT	CASSLLGSNEKLFF
.	TRBV5-1	once	TRBJ2-1	TGCGCCAGCAGCCCCGGGGCCGCAAGAAGCTCCTACAATGAGCAGTTCTTC	CASSPGAARSSYNEQFF
.	TRBV5-1	.	TRBJ2-7	TGCGCCAGCAGCCTCGGGCAGGGACTTGGCTTCGAAAACTACGAGCAGTACTTC	CASSLGQGLGFENYEQYF
TRBD1	TRBV29-1	few	TRBJ1-1	TGCAGTACAACCGGGACAGGGTTCACTGAAGCTTTCTTT	CSTTGTGFTEAFF
.	TRBV9	.	TRBJ2-2	TGTGCCAGCAGCCCTATGACAGGGAACACCGGGGAGCTGTTTTTT	CASSPMTGNTGELFF
TRBD1	TRBV19	.	TRBJ2-1	TGTGCCAGTAGTGCCGACATTGGGACAGCCGGGCGGTACTACAATGAGCAGTTCTTC	CASSADIGTAGRYYNEQFF
.	TRBV15	.	TRBJ2-3	TGTGCCACCAGCAGAGCTTGGGGACCCGGGGATACGCAGTATTTT	CATSRAWGPGDTQYF
TRBD2	TRBV11-2	.	TRBJ2-1	TGTGCCAGCAGCTTAGGAGCGGGGAACTACAATGAGCAGTTCTTC	CASSLGAGNYNEQFF
TRBD1	TRBV30	.	TRBJ1-5	TGTGCCTGGAGTGGGGCAGGGGGCCTTCAGCCCCAGCATTTT	CAWSGAGGLQPQHF
.	TRBV18	.	TRBJ1-2	TGTGCCAGCTCACCCGTCGGACGGATCTATGGCTACACCTTC	CASSPVGRIYGYTF
.	TRBV6-2/TRBV6-3	.	TRBJ2-1	TGTGCCAGCAGTTACTCGGGTGAGCAGTTCTTC	CASSYSGEQFF
TRBD1	TRBV9	.	TRBJ1-2	TGTGCCAGCAGCGGGGACAGCAACTATGGCTACACCTTC	CASSGDSNYGYTF
.	TRBV19	.	TRBJ1-2	TGTGCCAGTAGTCTCAAGGGGAGCTATGGCTACACCTTC	CASSLKGSYGYTF
TRBD1	TRBV19	.	TRBJ1-3	TGTGCCAGTAGGCCGACGGGACAGGGGGTAGGTCGGTCTGGAAACACCATATATTTT	CASRPTGQGVGRSGNTIYF
TRBD2	TRBV9	.	TRBJ2-3	TGTGCCAGCAGCTTACTTACCGGGACTAGTCTCACAGATACGCAGTATTTT	CASSLLTGTSLTDTQYF
.	TRBV7-3	.	TRBJ1-6	TGTGCCAGCAGCTCCACAGGGATGAATTCACCCCTCCACTTT	CASSSTGMNSPLHF
TRBD2	TRBV28	.	TRBJ2-5	TGTGCCAGCAGTTTTAGCGGGACTTTGCAAGAGACCCAGTACTTC	CASSFSGTLQETQYF